The 5 T cell receptor beta chains given below trace back to one sample, sequenced in a study of Ad26.COV2.S vaccination and SARS-CoV-2 variants. Treatment here: approximately 18 received Ad26.COV2.S at low or high dose, single or two shots; about 5 received placebo; per-sample allocation not given. The samples date from day 63 after the first vaccine or placebo injection. Sequenced by immunoSEQ multiplex PCR; TCRdb stores in-frame clones only, minus some. Of under 550,000 clones detected, 88% appear once; the ten largest clones hold roughly 4%. Sequenced here: peripheral blood, sampled in a trial of Ad26.COV2.S vaccine versus placebo. Every receptor here comes from a person aged 18 to 59 who received the Ad26.COV2.S COVID-19 vaccine or a placebo.

The chain recombines TRBV7-7 with TRBJ2-5; 9 nucleotides line up with TRBD2. Per the germline V gene, CDR1 is SSHAT and CDR2 is FNYEAQ (reference sequence). The CDR3 is 16 amino acids. The V gene end was trimmed by 6 bases and the J gene end by 2 bases; junction bases not matched to a gene: 10. CDR3 sequence: CASSPSQLAGQETQYF. CDR3 DNA sequence: TGTGCCAGCAGTCCCTCCCAACTAGCGGGTCAAGAGACCCAGTACTTC.

The chain carries TRBV7-9 and TRBJ2-2; D remains ambiguous. Germline V CDR1 and CDR2: SEHNR, FQNEAQ (reference sequence). The CDR3 is made up of 13 amino acids. Trimming stripped 6 bases from V and 1 base from J, with 6 bases between. The CDR3 spells CASSSLNTGELFF. In nucleotides, the CDR3 is TGTGCCAGCAGTTCACTGAACACCGGGGAGCTGTTTTTT.

The V gene is TRBV6-5, the J gene TRBJ2-2; perhaps D is TRBD1 or TRBD2 (6 bases each). The CDR3 spans 15 residues. Germline CDR1 is MNHEY and CDR2 is SVGAGI. Deletions cut 4 bases from V and 3 bases from J, with 12 bases between. The CDR3, as DNA: TGTGCCAGCAGTTCCAAGGGGGGTTACACCGGGGAGCTGTTTTTT. Protein: CASSSKGGYTGELFF.

V gene TRBV19 combines with J gene TRBJ2-1; a weak D match, TRBD2 (6 bases). The CDR3 length is 15 residues. V was shortened by 3 bases and J by 3 bases, with 12 bases between the two germline ends. The germline CDR1 and CDR2 sequences are LNHDA and SQIVND (reference sequence). In nucleotides, the CDR3 is TGTGCCAGTAGTATGGAGGGTATTAGCTACAATGAGCAGTTCTTC. Translated: CASSMEGISYNEQFF.

This rearrangement joins TRBV4-1 to TRBJ1-1; D remains ambiguous. Germline assignment: CDR1 MGHRA and CDR2 YSYEKL. Trimming removed 3 bases at V and 3 bases at J, with 8 bases between. This CDR3 is built from 13 residues. CDR3 in amino acids: CASSQSRDTEAFF. The CDR3 nucleotides read TGCGCCAGCAGCCAGTCTCGGGACACTGAAGCTTTCTTT.